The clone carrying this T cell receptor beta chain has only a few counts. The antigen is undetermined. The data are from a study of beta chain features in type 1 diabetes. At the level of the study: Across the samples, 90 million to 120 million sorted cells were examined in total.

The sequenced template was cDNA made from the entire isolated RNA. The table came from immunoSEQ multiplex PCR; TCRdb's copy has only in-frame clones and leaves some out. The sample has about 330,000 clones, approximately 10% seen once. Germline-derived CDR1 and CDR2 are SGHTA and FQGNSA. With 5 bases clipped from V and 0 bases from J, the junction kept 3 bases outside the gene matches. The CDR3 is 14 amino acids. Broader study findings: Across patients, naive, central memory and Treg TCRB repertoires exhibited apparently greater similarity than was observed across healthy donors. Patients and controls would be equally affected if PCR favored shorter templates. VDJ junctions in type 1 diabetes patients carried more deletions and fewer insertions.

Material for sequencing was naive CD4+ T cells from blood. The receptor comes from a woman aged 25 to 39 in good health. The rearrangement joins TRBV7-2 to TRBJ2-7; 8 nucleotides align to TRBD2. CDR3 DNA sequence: TGTGCCAGCAGCACGAGCGGGAGCTCCTACGAGCAGTACTTC. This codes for CASSTSGSSYEQYF.